A selection of T cell receptor beta chains follows, all from one sample in a study of T-cell reconstitution after alpha-beta-depleted transplantation in children. MiXCR was run by TCRdb on the PCR reads, yielding one entry per CDR3 protein. The sample has 90,000 to 130,000 distinct CDR3 sequences, roughly 6.1% seen once. The source material was PBMCs, mostly from graft donor cells, sampled 360 days after TCRalphabeta/CD19-depleted stem cell transplant. The receptors were gathered from a male patient aged 2 to 10 who had a stem cell transplant for acute lymphoblastic leukemia, so the T cells may come from the graft donor. CDR3s include the opening cysteine and the closing phenylalanine or tryptophan.

j_call v_call cdr3_aa
TRBJ1-1 TRBV28 CASSFVPGGTEAFF
TRBJ2-7 TRBV2 CASCSPREGREQYF
TRBJ2-2 TRBV7-9 CASRAGTGVADTGELFF
TRBJ2-5 TRBV20-1 CTTPGQELWETQYF
TRBJ2-3 TRBV9 CATSPGLASTDTQYF
TRBJ2-1 TRBV6-2/TRBV6-3 CASSRGLAGAFKGYNEQFF
TRBJ2-1 TRBV7-9 CASSLKEWGSSYNEQFF
TRBJ2-2 TRBV21-1 CASSKAAYTGELFF
TRBJ2-7 TRBV5-1 CASTIGYEQYF
TRBJ2-5 TRBV2 CASVGRRQETQYF
TRBJ1-5 TRBV28 CASSHYRGKGSNQPQHF
TRBJ1-5 TRBV7-9 CASSFSGTERNQPQHF
TRBJ2-7 TRBV14 CASSTALYEQYF
TRBJ1-5 TRBV24-1 CATSDFAFQPQHF
TRBJ2-2 TRBV2 CASNEGPGELFF
TRBJ2-7 TRBV6-5 CASSYYHEQYF
TRBJ2-7 TRBV5-1 CASSLGAGGHEQYF
TRBJ2-3 TRBV12-3/TRBV12-4 CASSADRRTTDTQYF
TRBJ2-2 TRBV2 CASSGTGDTGELFF
TRBJ1-6 TRBV6-4 CASSDYWGAPLHF